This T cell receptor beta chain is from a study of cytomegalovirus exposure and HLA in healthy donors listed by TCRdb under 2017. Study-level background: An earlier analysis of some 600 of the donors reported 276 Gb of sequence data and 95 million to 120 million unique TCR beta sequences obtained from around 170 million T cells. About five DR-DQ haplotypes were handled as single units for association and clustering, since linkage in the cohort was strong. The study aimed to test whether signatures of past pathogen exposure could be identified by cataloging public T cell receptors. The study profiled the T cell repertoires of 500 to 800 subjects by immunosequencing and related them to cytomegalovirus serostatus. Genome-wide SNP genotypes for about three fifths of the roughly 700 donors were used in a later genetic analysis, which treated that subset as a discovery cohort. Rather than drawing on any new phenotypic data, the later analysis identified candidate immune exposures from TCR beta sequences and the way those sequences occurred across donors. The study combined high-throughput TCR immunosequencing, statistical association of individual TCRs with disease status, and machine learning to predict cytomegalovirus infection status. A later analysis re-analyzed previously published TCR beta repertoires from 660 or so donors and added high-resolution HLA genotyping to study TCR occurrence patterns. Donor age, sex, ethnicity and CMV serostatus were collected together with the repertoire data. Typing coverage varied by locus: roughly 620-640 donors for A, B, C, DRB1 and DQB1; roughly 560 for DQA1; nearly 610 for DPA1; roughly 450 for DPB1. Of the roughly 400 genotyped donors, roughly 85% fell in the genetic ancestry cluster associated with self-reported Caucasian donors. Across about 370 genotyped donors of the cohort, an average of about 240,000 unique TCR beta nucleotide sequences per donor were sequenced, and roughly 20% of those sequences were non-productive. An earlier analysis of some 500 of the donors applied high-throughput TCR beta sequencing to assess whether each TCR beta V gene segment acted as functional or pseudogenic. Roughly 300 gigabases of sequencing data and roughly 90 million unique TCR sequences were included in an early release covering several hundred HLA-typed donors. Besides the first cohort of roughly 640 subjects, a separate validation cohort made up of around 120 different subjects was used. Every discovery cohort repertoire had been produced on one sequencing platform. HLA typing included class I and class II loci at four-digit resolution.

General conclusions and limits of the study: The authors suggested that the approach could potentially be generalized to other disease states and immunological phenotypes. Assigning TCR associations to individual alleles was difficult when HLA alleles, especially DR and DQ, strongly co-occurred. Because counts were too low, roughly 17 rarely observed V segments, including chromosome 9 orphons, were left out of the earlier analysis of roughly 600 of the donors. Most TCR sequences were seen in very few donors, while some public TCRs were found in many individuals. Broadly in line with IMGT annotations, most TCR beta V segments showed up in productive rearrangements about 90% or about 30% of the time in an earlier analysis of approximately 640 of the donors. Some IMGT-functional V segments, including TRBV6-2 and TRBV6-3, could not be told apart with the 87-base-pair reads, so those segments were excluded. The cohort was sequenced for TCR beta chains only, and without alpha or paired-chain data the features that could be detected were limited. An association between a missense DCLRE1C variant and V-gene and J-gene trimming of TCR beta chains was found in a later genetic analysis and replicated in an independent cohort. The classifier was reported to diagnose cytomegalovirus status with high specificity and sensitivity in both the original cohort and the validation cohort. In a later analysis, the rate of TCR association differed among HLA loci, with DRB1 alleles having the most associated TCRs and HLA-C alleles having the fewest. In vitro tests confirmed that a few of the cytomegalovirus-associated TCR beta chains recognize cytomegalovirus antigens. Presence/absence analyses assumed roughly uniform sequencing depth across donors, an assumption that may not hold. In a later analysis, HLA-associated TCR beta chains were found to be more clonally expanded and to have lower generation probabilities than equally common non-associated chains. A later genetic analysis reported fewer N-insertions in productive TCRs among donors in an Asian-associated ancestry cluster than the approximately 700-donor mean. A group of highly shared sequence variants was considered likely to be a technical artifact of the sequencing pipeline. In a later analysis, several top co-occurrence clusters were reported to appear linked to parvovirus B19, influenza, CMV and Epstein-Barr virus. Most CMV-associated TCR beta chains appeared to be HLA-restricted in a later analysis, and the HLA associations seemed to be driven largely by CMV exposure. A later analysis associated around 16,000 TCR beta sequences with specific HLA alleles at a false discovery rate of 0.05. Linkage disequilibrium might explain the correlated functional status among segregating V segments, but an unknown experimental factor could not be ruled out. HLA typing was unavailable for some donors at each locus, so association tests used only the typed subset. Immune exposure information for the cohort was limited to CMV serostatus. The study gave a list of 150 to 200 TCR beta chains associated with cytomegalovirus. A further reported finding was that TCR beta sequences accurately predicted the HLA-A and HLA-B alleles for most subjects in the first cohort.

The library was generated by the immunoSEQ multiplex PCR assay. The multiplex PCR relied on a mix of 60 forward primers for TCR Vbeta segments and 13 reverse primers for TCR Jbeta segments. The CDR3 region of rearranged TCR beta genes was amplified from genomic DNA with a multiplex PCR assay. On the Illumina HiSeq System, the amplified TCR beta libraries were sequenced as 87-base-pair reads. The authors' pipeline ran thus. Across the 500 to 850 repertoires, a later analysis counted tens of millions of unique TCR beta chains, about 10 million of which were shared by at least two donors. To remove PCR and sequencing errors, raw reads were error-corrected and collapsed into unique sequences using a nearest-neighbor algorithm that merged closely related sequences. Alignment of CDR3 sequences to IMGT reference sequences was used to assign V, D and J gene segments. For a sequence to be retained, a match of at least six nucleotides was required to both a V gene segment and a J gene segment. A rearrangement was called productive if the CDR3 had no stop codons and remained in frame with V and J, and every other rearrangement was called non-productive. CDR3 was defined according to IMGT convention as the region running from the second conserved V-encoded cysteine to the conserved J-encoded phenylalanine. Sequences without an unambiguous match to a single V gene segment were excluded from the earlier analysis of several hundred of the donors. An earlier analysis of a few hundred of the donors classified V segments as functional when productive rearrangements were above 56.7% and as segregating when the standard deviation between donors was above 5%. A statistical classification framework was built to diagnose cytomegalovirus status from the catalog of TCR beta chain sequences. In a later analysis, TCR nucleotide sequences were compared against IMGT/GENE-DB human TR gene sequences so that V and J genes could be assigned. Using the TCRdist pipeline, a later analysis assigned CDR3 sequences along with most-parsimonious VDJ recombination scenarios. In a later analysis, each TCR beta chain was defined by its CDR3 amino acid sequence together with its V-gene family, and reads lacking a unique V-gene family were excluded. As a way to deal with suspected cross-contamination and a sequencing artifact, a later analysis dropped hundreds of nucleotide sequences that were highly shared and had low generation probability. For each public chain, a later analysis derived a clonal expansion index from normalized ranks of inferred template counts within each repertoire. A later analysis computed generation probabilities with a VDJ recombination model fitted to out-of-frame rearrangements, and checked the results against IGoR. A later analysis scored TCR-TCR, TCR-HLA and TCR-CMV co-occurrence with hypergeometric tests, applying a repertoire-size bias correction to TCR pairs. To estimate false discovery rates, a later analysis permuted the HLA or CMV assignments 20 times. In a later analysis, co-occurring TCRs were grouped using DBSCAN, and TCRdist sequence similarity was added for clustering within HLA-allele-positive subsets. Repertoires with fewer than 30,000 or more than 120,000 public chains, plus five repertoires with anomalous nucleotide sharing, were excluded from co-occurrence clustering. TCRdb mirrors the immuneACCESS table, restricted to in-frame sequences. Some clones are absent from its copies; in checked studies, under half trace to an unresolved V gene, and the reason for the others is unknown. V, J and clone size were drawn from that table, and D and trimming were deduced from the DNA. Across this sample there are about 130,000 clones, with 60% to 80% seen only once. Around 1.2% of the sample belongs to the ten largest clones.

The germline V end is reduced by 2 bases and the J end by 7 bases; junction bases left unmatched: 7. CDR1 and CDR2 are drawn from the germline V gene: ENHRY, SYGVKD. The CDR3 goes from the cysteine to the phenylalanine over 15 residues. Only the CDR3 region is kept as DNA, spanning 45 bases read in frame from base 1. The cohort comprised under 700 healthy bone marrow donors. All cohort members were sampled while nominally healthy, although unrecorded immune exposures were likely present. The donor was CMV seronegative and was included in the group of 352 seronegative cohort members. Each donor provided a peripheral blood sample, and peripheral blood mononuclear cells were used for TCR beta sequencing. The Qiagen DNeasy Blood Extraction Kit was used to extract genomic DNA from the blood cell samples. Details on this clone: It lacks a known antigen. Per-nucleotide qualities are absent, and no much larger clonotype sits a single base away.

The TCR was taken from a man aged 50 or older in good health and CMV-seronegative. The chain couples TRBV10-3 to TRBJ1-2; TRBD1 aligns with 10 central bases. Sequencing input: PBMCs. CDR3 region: CAISEIGQGVFGYTF. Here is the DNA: TGTGCCATCAGTGAGATAGGACAGGGGGTCTTTGGCTACACCTTC.